This T cell receptor beta chain was captured in a study of shared clonotypes between healthy human individuals. CDR1 MNHEY and CDR2 SMNVEV come from the germline V gene (reference sequence). The CDR3 totals 17 residues. After removal of 5 bases from V and 0 bases from J, the junction contained 3 bases not matched to a gene. TCRdb's table, derived via immunoSEQ multiplex PCR, lists solely in-frame clones and lacks some. The sample lists some 490,000 clones, around four fifths occurring once. This chain connects TRBV27 to TRBJ2-6, with TRBD2 identical over 11 bases. The specimen was PBMCs. This TCR came from a woman aged 40-49 years in good health. Some clones in this sample may be carry-over from other donors' samples. For the CDR3, the DNA is TGTGCCAGCAGTCCGACTAGCGGGACCTCTGGGGCCAACGTCCTGACTTTC. Translating it yields CASSPTSGTSGANVLTF.